This T cell receptor (beta chain) was captured by sequencing in a study of cytomegalovirus exposure and HLA in healthy donors. PCR employed 60 Vbeta and 13 Jbeta primers. Here immunoSEQ multiplex PCR was the method, and the copy in TCRdb shows in-frame clones only, minus some. The data hold some 150,000 clones, with around 79% observed a single time. The germline V gene encodes CDR1 SGHVS and CDR2 FQNEAQ. V dropped 0 bases and J dropped 5 bases, with 11 bases sitting between them. The CDR3 extends over 15 amino acids. The receptor's source is a human donor in good health. The sequencing input was PBMCs. This chain links TRBV7-8 with TRBJ2-1; D call uncertain. CDR3 bases: TGTGCCAGCAGCTTAGCCACTATTAAAAACAATGAGCAGTTCTTC. It encodes CASSLATIKNNEQFF.